The 9 T cell receptor beta chains given below trace back to one sample, sequenced in a study of CD8 T cells in Susac syndrome. Random hexamers were used to reverse transcribe roughly 0.5 to 1 ug of RNA. TCRdb re-called the immunoSEQ multiplex PCR reads with MiXCR, one entry per CDR3 protein. The profile shows about 240,000 distinct CDR3 sequences, about 95% of them singletons. Sequencing was carried out using CD4+ T cells from PBMCs. Receptor source: a human donor with Susac syndrome.

Here the CDR3 DNA reads TGCGCCAGCAGCTTGGAAGGGTTCCCGTTCTTT. As protein: CASSLEGFPFF. The rearrangement joins TRBV5-1 to TRBJ1-1, with D unclear. This CDR3 spans 11 amino acids. Germline loops: CDR1 SGHRS, CDR2 YFSETQ. Trimming took 0 bases from V and 14 from J, leaving 11 bases between them.

This chain joins TRBV29-1 and TRBJ2-1; D not resolved. The CDR3 totals 12 residues. V lost 6 bases and J lost 0, with 6 bases in between. Looked up from germline, CDR1 is SQVTM and CDR2 is ANQGSEA. CDR3 in DNA: TGCAGCGTCGAGCGCTCCTACAATGAGCAGTTCTTC. Its translation is CSVERSYNEQFF.

J is TRBJ2-1 and V is TRBV4-1, with TRBD2 identical over 14 bases. V lost 7 bases to trimming and J lost 4 bases; unmatched junction nucleotides: 12. This CDR3 spans 18 amino acids. Germline CDR1 MGHRA, CDR2 YSYEKL. Written as DNA, the CDR3 is TGCGCCAGCAAGGAGACTAGCGGGAGGGCCGCCCCGTACAATGAGCAGTTCTTC. Translating gives CASKETSGRAAPYNEQFF.

CDR3 DNA: TGTGCCAGCAGGATTAGGGGGGAAAAACTGTTTTTT. It translates to CASRIRGEKLFF. The chain employs TRBV28 and TRBJ1-4; TRBD1 is a possible D gene (6 bases). The germline gives CDR1 MDHEN, CDR2 SYDVKM. The CDR3 runs 12 residues. V was pared by 6 bases and J by 8 bases, with 10 bases between.

The CDR3 bases are TGCAGTGCCCAAGCCGCTAGCTCCTACAATGAGCAGTTCTTC. It translates to CSAQAASSYNEQFF. The chain has TRBV20-1 and TRBJ2-1; D unclear. CDR3 size: 14 residues. Germline V CDR1 and CDR2: DFQATT, SNEGSKA (reference sequence). Trimming cost V 6 bases and J 0 bases, with 12 bases left between them.

V usage is TRBV3-1 and J usage is TRBJ2-3, with TRBD2 as a possible D gene (7 bases). This CDR3 has 16 amino acids. With 2 bases removed from V and 3 bases from J, the gap between germline ends came to 15 bases. Germline V gives CDR1 LGHDT, CDR2 YNNKEL (reference sequence). The CDR3 sequence is CASSQRGLGGTDTQYF. Here the CDR3 DNA reads TGTGCCAGCAGCCAACGAGGACTAGGGGGGACAGATACGCAGTATTTT.

The J gene is TRBJ1-1, the V gene TRBV28, with 7 bases aligning to TRBD1. Trimming at V came to 6 bases and at J to 0 bases, leaving 7 bases not matched to a gene. The CDR3 sequence is 15 residues long. The V gene's germline CDR1 is MDHEN and CDR2 SYDVKM. The CDR3 nucleotides are TGTGCCAGCAGAGCACAGACAGGGCTGAACACTGAAGCTTTCTTT. Residues: CASRAQTGLNTEAFF. The complete variable domain, with remaining parts taken from reference TRBV28 and TRBJ1-1, reads DVKVTQSSRYLVKRTGEKVFLECVQDMDHENMFWYRQDPGLGLRLIYFSYDVKMKEKGDIPEGYSVSREKKERFSLILESASTNQTSMYLCASRAQTGLNTEAFFGQGTRLTVV.

The chain carries TRBV20-1 and TRBJ1-5; the match to TRBD1 covers 11 bases. The CDR3 is 19 residues long. With V trimmed by 0 bases and J by 6 bases, 16 bases remained unmatched. Germline V gives CDR1 DFQATT, CDR2 SNEGSKA (reference sequence). The DNA for the CDR3 is TGCAGTGCTAGAGATACCTCCACCGCACCCGGGACAGGGGGTCAGCCCCAGCATTTT. Amino acid sequence: CSARDTSTAPGTGGQPQHF.

This clonotype was observed once. The V call is TRBV5-1, the J call TRBJ2-3, with D possibly being TRBD2 (6 bases). The CDR3 is made up of 13 amino acids. V gave up 10 bases and J gave up 5 bases, with 17 bases separating them. The germline V gene has CDR1 SGHRS and CDR2 YFSETQ. CDR3 nucleotide sequence: TGCGCCGGCGGGCGGGAAGGTAGAGATACGCAGTATTTT. The encoded protein is CAGGREGRDTQYF.